A single sample is the source of the 13 T cell receptor beta chains below, sequenced in a study of blood T cell repertoires in COVID-19. Assay used: immunoSEQ multiplex PCR; TCRdb lists only in-frame clones, some missing. The sample carries about 110,000 clones, over 60% recorded once. Sequencing was done on a sample of peripheral blood. Source of these receptors: a man between 65 and 85 years old with acute or convalescent COVID-19.

With respect to this clone: The sample has other DNA sequences that encode this CDR3 too. The J gene is TRBJ1-2, the V gene TRBV27, with D tentatively TRBD1 (6 bases). V was pared by 6 bases and J by 0 bases, with 11 bases between. Germline CDR1 is MNHEY and CDR2 is SMNVEV (reference sequence). This CDR3 contains 14 residues. The CDR3 nucleotides are TGTGCCAGCAGCCCAAGACAGGCTAACTATGGCTACACCTTC. As protein: CASSPRQANYGYTF.

This clone appeared once. This chain uses TRBV3-1 (or the pseudogene TRBV3-2) with TRBJ1-1; 9 bases fit TRBD1. Germline assignment: CDR1 LGHDT and CDR2 YNNKEL (reference sequence). J gave up 5 bases and V 0 bases, and 4 bases lay outside the gene matches. CDR3 length: 15 residues. The CDR3 loop is CASSQEGTGRTEAFF. CDR3 bases: TGTGCCAGCAGCCAAGAGGGGACAGGGCGTACTGAAGCTTTCTTT.

This chain connects TRBV5-1 to TRBJ1-2; no clear D gene. The CDR3 extends over 15 amino acids. V lost 0 bases and J 4 bases, leaving 13 bases between the germline ends. Germline CDR1 SGHRS, CDR2 YFSETQ. The CDR3 protein is CASSLGESASYGYTF. CDR3 nucleotide sequence: TGCGCCAGCAGCTTGGGGGAGTCAGCGTCCTATGGCTACACCTTC.

This clone was counted between two and nine times. CDR3 region: CASSLRRGYNEQFF. Written as DNA, the CDR3 is TGTGCCAGCAGTTTAAGGCGCGGTTACAATGAGCAGTTCTTC. V and J are TRBV27 and TRBJ2-1; unclear D gene. CDR3 size: 14 residues. Trimming took 2 bases from V and 4 from J, leaving 9 bases between them. Germline lookup yields CDR1 MNHEY and CDR2 SMNVEV (reference sequence).

This clone occurred a few times. The chain combines TRBV7-2 with TRBJ1-2; D is possibly TRBD1 (5 bases). Trimming took 6 bases from V and 4 from J, leaving 18 bases between them. The CDR3 loop spans 15 amino acids. Germline V lookup: CDR1 SGHTA, CDR2 FQGNSA. The CDR3 loop is CASSPPGQGRYGYTF. The CDR3, as DNA: TGTGCCAGCAGTCCCCCTGGCCAGGGTCGCTATGGCTACACCTTC.

The rearrangement uses TRBV15 and TRBJ1-5; maybe TRBD1 (5 bases). CDR1 and CDR2 (germline): LNHNV, YYDKDF (reference sequence). The ends were cut back, 5 bases at V and 3 bases at J, with 8 bases in the middle. The CDR3 is 13 residues long. The CDR3 protein is CATSSGSNQPQHF. CDR3 in DNA: TGTGCCACCAGCTCAGGGTCCAATCAGCCCCAGCATTTT.

CDR3 in amino acids: CASSIGGGSNQPQHF. The CDR3 bases are TGTGCCAGTAGTATCGGGGGTGGAAGCAATCAGCCCCAGCATTTT. V is TRBV19 and J is TRBJ1-5; possibly TRBD1 for D (5 bases). CDR3 length: 15 residues. V dropped 3 bases and J dropped 1 base, with 10 bases sitting between them. Germline values: CDR1 LNHDA, CDR2 SQIVND (reference sequence).

The chain combines TRBV19 with TRBJ2-2, with 8 bases identical to TRBD1. The V gene's germline CDR1 is LNHDA and CDR2 SQIVND (reference sequence). The CDR3 sequence is 15 residues long. V trimming: 5 bases; J trimming: 1 base; junction bases outside the gene matches: 3. The CDR3 loop is CASSSGTGNTGELFF. CDR3 sequence (DNA): TGTGCCAGTAGTTCCGGGACAGGGAACACCGGGGAGCTGTTTTTT.

J is TRBJ2-3 and V is TRBV19; possibly TRBD1 for D (5 bases). The V gene lost 0 bases and the J gene lost 7 bases, with 8 bases spanning the gap. Germline V lookup: CDR1 LNHDA, CDR2 SQIVND (reference sequence). The CDR3 length is 13 residues. In DNA form, the CDR3 reads TGTGCCAGTAGTATAGAGACAGCACATACGCAGTATTTT. It encodes CASSIETAHTQYF.

This chain connects TRBV28 to TRBJ2-3, with 10 bases that match TRBD2. V shed 11 bases, J shed 4 bases, and the junction held 12 bases outside the gene matches. Per the germline V gene, CDR1 is MDHEN and CDR2 is SYDVKM. CDR3 length: 15 amino acids. The CDR3 sequence is CASGGAGGPSDTQYF. The CDR3 coding sequence is TGTGCCTCCGGGGGAGCGGGGGGGCCATCAGATACGCAGTATTTT.

V usage is TRBV10-2 and J usage is TRBJ1-1; 10 bases align to TRBD1. V gave up 7 bases and J gave up 2 bases; unmatched junction bases: 10. Germline CDR1 is WSHSY and CDR2 is SAAADI. CDR3 size: 16 residues. The CDR3 protein is CASTGTGARRNTEAFF. The CDR3 DNA follows: TGCGCCAGCACCGGGACAGGGGCCAGAAGAAACACTGAAGCTTTCTTT.

This sequence joins TRBV6-5 and TRBJ2-7, with TRBD1 identical over 9 bases. Germline-derived CDR1 and CDR2 are MNHEY and SVGAGI. This CDR3 contains 13 residues. V shed 5 bases, J shed 5 bases, and the junction held 4 bases outside the gene matches. CDR3 DNA: TGTGCCAGCAGTAGACAGGGGGGCAACGAGCAGTACTTC. Amino acids: CASSRQGGNEQYF.

The chain links TRBV7-8 to TRBJ1-6; the match to TRBD1 covers 10 bases. The germline gives CDR1 SGHVS, CDR2 FQNEAQ. V shed 5 bases, J shed 6 bases, and the junction held 7 bases outside the gene matches. The CDR3 extends over 16 amino acids. The CDR3, as DNA: TGTGCCAGCAGCCTTCGGACAGGGGGTGGTAATTCACCCCTCCACTTT. It translates to CASSLRTGGGNSPLHF.